Listed here are 11 T cell receptor beta chains from one sample, sequenced in a study of T cell responses to AZD1222 COVID-19 vaccine. Generated by immunoSEQ multiplex PCR, the TCRdb table keeps only in-frame clones and is missing some. The profile covers some 170,000 clones, with 85% to 95% appearing a single time and roughly 2.5% taken by the ten largest. The sample was peripheral blood, taken on day 0 of AZD1222 vaccination. Receptor source: an adult in good health.

The chain links TRBV2 to TRBJ1-3; no clear D gene. The CDR3 length is 14 residues. Trimming removed 7 bases from V and 0 bases from J, with 10 bases in between. The germline CDR1 and CDR2 sequences are SNHLY and FYNNEI. CDR3 loop: CASKVASSGNTIYF. CDR3 DNA sequence: TGTGCCAGCAAGGTGGCGAGCTCTGGAAACACCATATATTTT.

This clone came up once. V gene TRBV21-1 combines with J gene TRBJ2-7; the D call of TRBD2 is as the table states it, not checked on the DNA. TRBV21-1 corresponds to a pseudogene. There are 19 residues in the CDR3. The CDR3 region has the DNA TGTGCCAGCAGCAAAGTCGGTCGGGACTGGGGCCCAACCAGCTACGAGCAGTACTTC. This gives the protein CASSKVGRDWGPTSYEQYF.

The chain employs TRBV19 and TRBJ2-4; the D call may be TRBD1 or TRBD2 (6 bases each). The germline V gene has CDR1 LNHDA and CDR2 SQIVND (reference sequence). Trimming removed 6 bases at V and 6 bases at J, with 15 bases between. There are 14 residues in the CDR3. The CDR3 nucleotides are TGTGCCAGTAGGGAGGGGGGCTACTCAAACATTCAGTACTTC. Its translation is CASREGGYSNIQYF.

This clone was seen only once. The V and J genes are TRBV2 and TRBJ2-1; 13 bases line up with TRBD2. There are 15 residues in the CDR3. Germline values: CDR1 SNHLY, CDR2 FYNNEI. J was trimmed by 4 bases and V by 5 bases; bases with no gene match: 2. CDR3 residues: CASSRLAGGYNEQFF. CDR3 nucleotide sequence: TGTGCCAGCAGTAGACTAGCGGGAGGATACAATGAGCAGTTCTTC. Using reference TRBV2 and TRBJ2-1 for the parts outside the CDR3, the full variable domain is EPEVTQTPSHQVTQMGQEVILRCVPISNHLYFYWYRQILGQKVEFLVSFYNNEISEKSEIFDDQFSVERPDGSNFTLKIRSTKLEDSAMYFCASSRLAGGYNEQFFGPGTRLTVL.

The V call is TRBV3-1 (or the pseudogene TRBV3-2), the J call TRBJ1-2; 8 nucleotides agree with TRBD1. This CDR3 has 13 amino acids. V was pared by 4 bases and J by 4 bases, with 2 bases of the junction left unmatched. Germline lookup yields CDR1 LGHDT and CDR2 YNNKEL (reference sequence). CDR3 amino acids: CASSPGTGYGYTF. The CDR3, as DNA: TGTGCCAGCAGCCCCGGGACAGGCTATGGCTACACCTTC.

The chain is built from TRBV7-9 and TRBJ1-5; no clear D gene. Germline CDR1 SEHNR, CDR2 FQNEAQ (reference sequence). CDR3 length: 14 amino acids. The ends were cut back, 2 bases at V and 3 bases at J, with 8 bases in the middle. The CDR3 DNA reads as TGTGCCAGCAGCTTATTTGGCAACAATCAGCCCCAGCATTTT. Translated: CASSLFGNNQPQHF.

In the case of this clone: Other DNA sequences within the sample encode an identical CDR3. The chain uses TRBV9 and TRBJ1-1; D gene uncertain. The CDR3 runs to 14 residues. Germline CDR1 is SGDLS and CDR2 is YYNGEE. Trimming shortened V by 0 bases and J by 0 bases, and 6 bases separated the two germline ends. CDR3 sequence reads: CASSVGPVNTEAFF. The CDR3 nucleotides are TGTGCCAGCAGCGTAGGGCCGGTGAACACTGAAGCTTTCTTT.

The J gene is TRBJ1-1, the V gene TRBV23-1; D is undetermined. TRBV23-1 is designated an ORF whose function remains uncertain. V lost 2 bases, J lost 6 bases, and 25 bases lay in between. The CDR3 loop spans 18 amino acids. The CDR3 loop reads CASSQPQRDARNFPEAFF. The CDR3 DNA reads as TGCGCCAGCAGTCAACCTCAAAGGGATGCGAGGAACTTCCCTGAAGCTTTCTTT.

This chain links TRBV6-5 with TRBJ2-3; D unresolved. Trimming removed 4 bases at V and 0 bases at J, with 5 bases between. The CDR3 is made up of 13 amino acids. CDR1 and CDR2 from the germline V gene are MNHEY and SVGAGI. The CDR3 DNA is TGTGCCAGCAGTTTGATCAGCACAGATACGCAGTATTTT. Translating it yields CASSLISTDTQYF.

The rearrangement links TRBV5-6 to TRBJ1-1, with no clear D. CDR3 size: 15 residues. The ends were cut back, 3 bases at V and 0 bases at J, with 12 bases in the middle. CDR1 SGHDT and CDR2 YYEEEE come from the germline V gene. The CDR3 DNA reads TGTGCCAGCAGCTGGCCCGGACTCCTGAACACTGAAGCTTTCTTT. As protein: CASSWPGLLNTEAFF.

The chain employs TRBV4-1 and TRBJ2-3; possibly TRBD1 for D (6 bases). Trimming removed 3 bases at V and 0 bases at J, with 13 bases between. The CDR3 loop spans 16 amino acids. Germline CDR1 is MGHRA and CDR2 is YSYEKL. The DNA of the CDR3 is TGCGCCAGCAGCCAGGTACAGGGTTTAAGCACAGATACGCAGTATTTT. This sequence encodes CASSQVQGLSTDTQYF.